This T cell receptor (beta chain) was recovered during a study of STAT3 mutations in large granular lymphocyte leukemia. Average productive template count per sample was approximately 41,000. Method: immunoSEQ multiplex PCR; TCRdb's copy keeps in-frame clones and lacks some. Of approximately 42,000 clones in the sample, about 81% were seen once. Comments on this clone: What it recognizes is unknown.

Study conclusions and caveats: In T-cell large granular lymphocyte leukemia, about half of patients showed multiple immunodominant subclonotypes. Some patients had dominant TCR clones larger than their STAT3 mutant burden. Differing intervals and regimens complicate linking therapy response to clone burden. After therapy, about 30% of the 18 patients switched clonotypes, all new clones STAT3 wild type.

This clonotype was obtained from a human donor with T large granular lymphocyte leukemia. Some clones in this sample may be carry-over from other donors' samples. The specimen sequenced was PBMCs.

CDR3: CASSPLGGPQNTEAFF. Here the CDR3 DNA reads TGCGCCAGCAGCCCCCTCGGGGGACCGCAGAACACTGAAGCTTTCTTT. The chain joins TRBV4-1 to TRBJ1-1; D may be TRBD1 (5 bases). V shed 4 bases and J shed 1 base, with 16 bases lying between them. This CDR3 spans 16 amino acids. Germline V lookup: CDR1 MGHRA, CDR2 YSYEKL.